These 10 T cell receptor beta chains share one sample of origin, sequenced in a study of OX40 agonist ivuxolimab in advanced cancers. Data came from immunoSEQ multiplex PCR; TCRdb stores just in-frame clones and leaves some out. This table has 65,000 to 75,000 clones, more than 75% appearing once. The source material was CD4+ or CD8+ T cells sorted from blood, sampled in a trial of the OX40 agonist ivuxolimab. The receptors originated from an adult with an advanced solid tumor such as melanoma, head and neck, liver or kidney cancer.

The chain carries TRBV10-1 and TRBJ1-2, with a tentative D call TRBD1 (5 bases). Trimming took off 2 bases at V and 2 bases at J, with 36 bases between the two ends. This CDR3 region has 23 residues. CDR1 is WNHNN, CDR2 SYGVQD, per germline (reference sequence). The CDR3 spells CASSEGREFLLSVKRSPNYGYTF. The CDR3 bases are TGCGCCAGCAGTGAGGGCAGGGAATTCTTATTGTCGGTTAAGCGGAGTCCAAACTATGGCTACACCTTC.

Here the CDR3 reads CASSWGGDVQTRKNIQYF. The DNA for the CDR3 is TGTGCCAGCAGCTGGGGAGGGGATGTGCAGACCCGAAAAAACATTCAGTACTTC. This sequence joins TRBV5-4 and TRBJ2-4; 7 nucleotides align to TRBD2. V was clipped by 3 bases and J by 4 bases; unmatched bases: 16. This CDR3 comprises 18 residues. Germline-derived CDR1 and CDR2 are SGHNT and YYREEE (reference sequence).

The J gene is TRBJ1-5, the V gene TRBV29-1; 7 bases map to TRBD1. Germline-derived CDR1 and CDR2 are SQVTM and ANQGSEA. The CDR3 is made up of 13 amino acids. V lost 4 bases to trimming and J lost 3 bases; unmatched junction nucleotides: 3. CDR3 sequence (DNA): TGCAGCGTTGGACAGGGAATCAATCAGCCCCAGCATTTT. It translates to CSVGQGINQPQHF.

The chain combines TRBV18 with TRBJ2-7; D is undetermined. The length of the CDR3 is 12 residues. The germline gives CDR1 KGHSH, CDR2 LQKENI. Trimming took off 2 bases at V and 5 bases at J, with 7 bases between the two ends. CDR3 nucleotide sequence: TGTGCCAGCTCACCAGGAGCTCACGAGCAGTACTTC. Its translation is CASSPGAHEQYF.

This clone was detected only once. The chain uses TRBV18 and TRBJ2-1; a possible D gene is TRBD2 (6 bases). V dropped 3 bases and J dropped 7 bases, with 16 bases sitting between them. CDR1 and CDR2 (germline): KGHSH, LQKENI. The length of the CDR3 is 15 residues. CDR3 region: CASSPGTLKLNEQFF. The CDR3 DNA reads TGTGCCAGCTCACCCGGGACTCTCAAGCTAAATGAGCAGTTCTTC.

The chain uses TRBV5-1 and TRBJ1-2; no clear D. The germline gives CDR1 SGHRS, CDR2 YFSETQ. Trimming stripped 0 bases from V and 7 bases from J, with 7 bases between. There are 12 residues in the CDR3. The CDR3 nucleotides are TGCGCCAGCAGCTTGGTTGAAGGTGGCTACACCTTC. It encodes CASSLVEGGYTF.

The chain recombines TRBV5-1 with TRBJ2-1, with D uncertain. In germline, CDR1 is SGHRS, CDR2 YFSETQ. The CDR3 contains 16 residues. The germline V and J ends were trimmed by 1 base and 0 bases, with 11 bases remaining between them. The CDR3 protein is CASSLTGDSSYNEQFF. DNA for the CDR3: TGCGCCAGCAGCTTGACTGGCGATAGCTCCTACAATGAGCAGTTCTTC.

V usage is TRBV18 and J usage is TRBJ1-4; D gene uncertain. Trimming shortened V by 2 bases and J by 0 bases, and 7 bases separated the two germline ends. CDR1 KGHSH and CDR2 LQKENI come from the germline V gene. The CDR3 contains 15 residues. The CDR3 loop reads CASSPGLATNEKLFF. CDR3 in DNA: TGTGCCAGCTCACCAGGGCTTGCAACTAATGAAAAACTGTTTTTT.

The V gene is TRBV7-8, the J gene TRBJ1-4; TRBD1 is a possible D gene (5 bases). Per the germline V gene, CDR1 is SGHVS and CDR2 is FQNEAQ. This CDR3 has 21 amino acids. Trimming removed 5 bases from V and 5 bases from J, with 33 bases in between. For the CDR3, the DNA is TGTGCCAGCAGCCCTAAAACGTCGGGCGTCAGGGTTGCAATCGAGAATGAAAAACTGTTTTTT. This sequence encodes CASSPKTSGVRVAIENEKLFF. The variable domain in full, completed from reference TRBV7-8 and TRBJ1-4, reads GAGVSQSPRYKVAKRGQDVALRCDPISGHVSLFWYQQALGQGPEFLTYFQNEAQLDKSGLPSDRFFAERPEGSVSTLKIQRTQQEDSAVYLCASSPKTSGVRVAIENEKLFFGSGTQLSVL.

The V and J genes are TRBV28 and TRBJ1-6; D unresolved. Germline V gene lookup returns CDR1 MDHEN and CDR2 SYDVKM. The CDR3 spans 15 residues. V was cut by 7 bases and J by 6 bases, with 16 bases left in between. The CDR3 protein is CASNPGIWANSPLHF. The CDR3 nucleotides read TGTGCCAGCAACCCAGGCATTTGGGCTAATTCACCCCTCCACTTT.